Listed here is a single T cell receptor (beta chain). The antigen it binds to is not known. Base-call qualities are not available, and no considerably larger clone is one nucleotide away. Trimming takes 2 bases off V and 4 bases off J; junction bases not matched to a gene: 4. The germline V gene yields WSHSY for CDR1 and SAAADI for CDR2. Measured from the cysteine to the phenylalanine, the CDR3 is 15 residues long. The kept DNA is CDR3 alone, 45 bases in frame from the first base. This sample is drawn from a study of blood T cell repertoires in COVID-19 (dated by TCRdb to about 2020). Broadly, across the study: Samples covering the acute and convalescent phases of COVID-19 were provided by collaborators in the United States, Italy and Spain. The samples were drawn from two sources: the first 160 participants of the ongoing ImmuneRACE study, and 950 to 1,500 subjects contributed by 6 global collaborators. The material from the prospective study consisted of cDNA or gDNA derived from T cells, B-cell-depleted T cells, or PBMCs. Where HLA class I and class II types were available, the types were taken from metadata supplied by the sample provider, not from assay-based typing. A de-identified subject ID, COVID-19 status, age in years and sex were almost always included in the sample metadata. Deeply sampled blood TCRbeta repertoires from subjects exposed to, actively infected with, or recovered from COVID-19 were included in the dataset. A freely available public database, intended as a resource for researchers studying the immune response to SARS-CoV-2, is where the repertoires were released. What the study reported, not specific to this receptor: The amount of clinical and demographic metadata varied by source and participant and was provided uncurated.

The immunoSEQ Assay, a bias-controlled multiplex PCR, was used to amplify TCRbeta CDR3 regions from genomic DNA. The paper's data handling went like this. Nucleated cell counts per sample were estimated from amplification of reference gene primers within the assay. To quantify the absolute abundance of each unique TCRbeta CDR3 rearrangement, sequence reads were collapsed and filtered. For each sample, productive Simpson clonality was calculated as the square root of Simpson's diversity index over productive rearrangements. TCRdb obtained this table from immuneACCESS and retained in-frame rearrangements with V and J assigned. These tables miss some clones; where compared with another copy, unresolved V genes account for less than half of the shortfall, and the remainder is unexplained. V, J and clone size are those of that table, while D and trimming were read from the DNA. The sample table records 250,000 or so clones; over 75% of these occur just once. The ten biggest clones cover about 3.5% of the sample.

Enrolling through a virtual design, the prospective study's participants ranged in age from about 18 to 100 years and lived across around 25 United States geographic areas. In the prospective study, participants were assigned to cohorts based on the clinical history participants reported in a screening survey and a study questionnaire. Exposed participants had been in contact, within 2 weeks of entering the study, with a person who had a PCR-confirmed or clinician-diagnosed case of COVID-19. In the prospective study, whole blood, serum and a nasopharyngeal or oropharyngeal swab were collected from each participant by mobile phlebotomists. Prospective study participants could optionally give additional blood draws and questionnaires over a roughly 2-month period. Before DNA extraction, blood samples from the prospective study were shipped at room temperature or frozen.

The specimen sequenced was PBMCs or T cells enriched from blood (not recorded which). The source is a woman aged 25 to 39 who had been exposed to COVID-19. The rearranged segments are TRBV10-2 and TRBJ2-2, with 7 junctional bases fitting TRBD2. The DNA sequence is as follows: TGCGCCAGCAGTGAGGGGGGGGGTGGCACCGGGGAGCTGTTTTTT. Its protein reads: CASSEGGGGTGELFF.